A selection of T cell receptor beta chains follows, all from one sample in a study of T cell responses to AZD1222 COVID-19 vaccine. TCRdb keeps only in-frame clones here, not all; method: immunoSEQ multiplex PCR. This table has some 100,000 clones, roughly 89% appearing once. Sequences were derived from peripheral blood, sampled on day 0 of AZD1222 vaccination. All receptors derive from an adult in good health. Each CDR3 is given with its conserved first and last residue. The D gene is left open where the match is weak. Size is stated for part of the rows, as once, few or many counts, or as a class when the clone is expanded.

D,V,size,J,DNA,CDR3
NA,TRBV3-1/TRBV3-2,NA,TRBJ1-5,TGTGCCAGCAGCCAAGATTTGGGCACAGGAGGCAATCAGCCCCAGCATTTT,CASSQDLGTGGNQPQHF
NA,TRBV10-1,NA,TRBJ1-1,TGCGCCAGCTCCAAACAGGGTCGGGAAGCTTTCTTT,CASSKQGREAFF
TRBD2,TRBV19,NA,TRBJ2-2,TGTGCCAGTCGGACTAGCGGTAACACCGGGGAGCTGTTTTTT,CASRTSGNTGELFF
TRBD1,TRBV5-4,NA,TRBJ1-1,TGTGCCAGCAGCCTTACAGGGGTTGCGAACACTGAAGCTTTCTTT,CASSLTGVANTEAFF
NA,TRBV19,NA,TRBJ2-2,TGTGCCACCGGGGCGCGTGGGGAGCTGTTTTTT,CATGARGELFF
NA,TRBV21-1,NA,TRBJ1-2,TGTGCCAGCAGAAGGTTCTATGGCTACACCTTC,CASRRFYGYTF
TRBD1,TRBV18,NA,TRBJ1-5,TGTGCCAGCTCACCCCTTGCGGACAGGGGAAATCAGCCCCAGCATTTT,CASSPLADRGNQPQHF
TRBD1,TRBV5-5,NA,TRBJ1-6,TGTGCCAGCAACCCGTGGGGGACAGGGTTTCGGTCACCCCTCCACTTT,CASNPWGTGFRSPLHF
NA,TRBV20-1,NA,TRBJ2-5,TGCAGTGCTAGTGACAGTCAGCTGGAGACCCAGTACTTC,CSASDSQLETQYF
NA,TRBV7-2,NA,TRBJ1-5,TGTGCCAGCAGCTTAGATGGGGCCGGCGGACAGCCCCAGCATTTT,CASSLDGAGGQPQHF
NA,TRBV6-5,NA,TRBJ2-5,NA,CASSSSGQGWGETQYF
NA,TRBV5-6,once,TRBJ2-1,TGTGCCAGCAGCTCAGTCAGCGGGACACTCGGTGAGCAGTTCTTC,CASSSVSGTLGEQFF
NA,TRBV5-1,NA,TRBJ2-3,TGCGCCAGCAGCTTGTCGACAGGAGATGCGGATACGCAGTATTTT,CASSLSTGDADTQYF
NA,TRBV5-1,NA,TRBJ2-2,TGCGCCAGCAGCTTGGGGGGCCTTGTGAGCACCGGGGAGCTGTTTTTT,CASSLGGLVSTGELFF
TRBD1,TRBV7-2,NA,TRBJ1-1,TGTGCCAGCAGCTTCCGGGACAGGGTAACTGAAGCTTTCTTT,CASSFRDRVTEAFF
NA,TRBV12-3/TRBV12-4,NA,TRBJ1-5,TGTGCCAGCAGTTTTGATAGCAATCAGCCCCAGCATTTT,CASSFDSNQPQHF
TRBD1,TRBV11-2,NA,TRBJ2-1,TGTGCCAGCAGCTTGCCGCCCCAGGACAGGGCTTACAATGAGCAGTTCTTC,CASSLPPQDRAYNEQFF
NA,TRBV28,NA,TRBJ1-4,TGTGCCAGCAGTCGTACTCCAACGGCTAACGAGCCAAAACTGTTTTTT,CASSRTPTANEPKLFF
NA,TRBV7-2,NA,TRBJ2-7,TGTGCCAGCAGCTTATTCGAGTCGTGGAGTGAGCAGTACTTC,CASSLFESWSEQYF
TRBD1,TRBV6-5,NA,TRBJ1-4,TGTGCCAGCAGTTACTCGACAGGGAGCGAAAAACTGTTTTTT,CASSYSTGSEKLFF
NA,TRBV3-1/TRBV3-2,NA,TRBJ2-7,TGTGCCAGCAGCCAAGGACCACTCACAGCCTACGAGCAGTACTTC,CASSQGPLTAYEQYF
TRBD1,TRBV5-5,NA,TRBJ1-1,TGTGCCAGCAGCGCAACGGGACAGGCTGTGGGTGAAGCTTTCTTT,CASSATGQAVGEAFF
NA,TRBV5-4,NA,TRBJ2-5,TGTGCCAGCAGCTTGGGGCCTGTCGTGGGTGAAGAGACCCAGTACTTC,CASSLGPVVGEETQYF
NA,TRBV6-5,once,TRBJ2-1,TGTGCCAGAGAACAGAGCAATGAGCAGTTCTTC,CAREQSNEQFF
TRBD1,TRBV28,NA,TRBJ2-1,TGTGCCAGCACCAAAAGACAGGGGGGCTCCTACAATGAGCAGTTCTTC,CASTKRQGGSYNEQFF
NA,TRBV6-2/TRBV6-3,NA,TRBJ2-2,TGTGCCAGCAGTTCCTCGGTACCAAACACCGGGGAGCTGTTTTTT,CASSSSVPNTGELFF
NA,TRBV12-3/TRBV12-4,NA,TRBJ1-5,TGTGCCAGCAGTTTCGAACGGAATCAGCCCCAGCATTTT,CASSFERNQPQHF
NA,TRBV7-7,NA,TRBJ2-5,TGTGCCAGCAGCCCCAGAGGGGGCGGGAGAGAGACCCAGTACTTC,CASSPRGGGRETQYF